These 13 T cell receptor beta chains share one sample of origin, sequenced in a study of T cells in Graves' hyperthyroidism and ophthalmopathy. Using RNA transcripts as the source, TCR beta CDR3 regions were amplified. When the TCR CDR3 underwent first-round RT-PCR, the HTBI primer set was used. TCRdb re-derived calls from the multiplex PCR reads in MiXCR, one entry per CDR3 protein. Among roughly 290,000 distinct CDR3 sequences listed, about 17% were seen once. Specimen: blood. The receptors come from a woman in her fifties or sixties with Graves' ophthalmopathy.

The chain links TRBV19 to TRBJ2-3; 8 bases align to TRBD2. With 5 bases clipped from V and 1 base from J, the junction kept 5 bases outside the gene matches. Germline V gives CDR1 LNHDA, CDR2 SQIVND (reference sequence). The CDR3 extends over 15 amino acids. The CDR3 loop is CASSQGAGGTDTQYF. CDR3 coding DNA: TGTGCCAGTAGTCAAGGAGCGGGGGGCACAGATACGCAGTATTTT.

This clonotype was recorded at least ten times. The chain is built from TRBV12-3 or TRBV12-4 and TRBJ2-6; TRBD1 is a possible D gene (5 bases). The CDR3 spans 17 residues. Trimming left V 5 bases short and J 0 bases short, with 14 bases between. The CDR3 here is CASSPIDSSSGANVLTF. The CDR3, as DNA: TGTGCCAGCAGTCCCATCGACAGCAGCTCTGGGGCCAACGTCCTGACTTTC.

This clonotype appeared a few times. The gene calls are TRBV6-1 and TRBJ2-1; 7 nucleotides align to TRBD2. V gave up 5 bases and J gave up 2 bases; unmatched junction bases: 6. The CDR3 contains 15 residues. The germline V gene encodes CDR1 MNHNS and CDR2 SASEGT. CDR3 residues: CASSYLAETYNEQFF. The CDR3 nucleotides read TGTGCCAGCAGTTATCTAGCGGAAACCTACAATGAGCAGTTCTTC.

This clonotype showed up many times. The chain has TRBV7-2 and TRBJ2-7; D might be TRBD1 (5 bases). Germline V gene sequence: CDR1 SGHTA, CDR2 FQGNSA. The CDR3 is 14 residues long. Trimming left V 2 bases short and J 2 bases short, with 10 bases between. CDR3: CASSLQGIAYEQYF. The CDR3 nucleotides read TGTGCCAGCAGCTTACAGGGTATCGCCTACGAGCAGTACTTC.

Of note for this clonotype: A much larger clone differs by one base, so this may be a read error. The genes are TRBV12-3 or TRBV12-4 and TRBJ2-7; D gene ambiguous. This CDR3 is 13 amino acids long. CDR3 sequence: CAGSLGSVGEQYF. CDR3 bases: TGTGCCGGCAGTTTGGGATCCGTGGGCGAGCAGTACTTC.

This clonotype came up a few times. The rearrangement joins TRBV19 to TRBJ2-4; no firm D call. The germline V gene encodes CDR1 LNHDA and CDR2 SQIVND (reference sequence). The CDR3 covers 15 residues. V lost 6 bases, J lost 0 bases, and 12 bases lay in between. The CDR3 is CASRGNGLAKNIQYF. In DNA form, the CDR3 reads TGTGCCAGTAGGGGAAACGGCCTAGCCAAAAACATTCAGTACTTC.

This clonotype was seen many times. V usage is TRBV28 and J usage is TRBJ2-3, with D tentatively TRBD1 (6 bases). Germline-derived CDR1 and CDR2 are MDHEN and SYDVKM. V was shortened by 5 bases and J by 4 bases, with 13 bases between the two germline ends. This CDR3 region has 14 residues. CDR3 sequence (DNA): TGTGCCAGCAGTCCTCGAGCAGGGGCAGATACGCAGTATTTT. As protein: CASSPRAGADTQYF.

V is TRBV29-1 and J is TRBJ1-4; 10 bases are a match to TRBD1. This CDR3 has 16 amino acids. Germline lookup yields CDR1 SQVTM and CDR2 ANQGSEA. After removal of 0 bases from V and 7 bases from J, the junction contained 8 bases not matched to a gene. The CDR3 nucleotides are TGCAGCGTTGAAGATCGAGGGACAGGGGAAGTTGAAAAACTGTTTTTT. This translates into CSVEDRGTGEVEKLFF.

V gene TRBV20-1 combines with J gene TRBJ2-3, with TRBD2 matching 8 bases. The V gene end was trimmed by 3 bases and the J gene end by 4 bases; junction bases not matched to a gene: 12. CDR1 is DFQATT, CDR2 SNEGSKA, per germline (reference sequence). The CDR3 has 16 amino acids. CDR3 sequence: CSASTGQAGDSDTQYF. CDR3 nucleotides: TGCAGTGCTAGTACCGGGCAAGCGGGAGATTCAGATACGCAGTATTTT.

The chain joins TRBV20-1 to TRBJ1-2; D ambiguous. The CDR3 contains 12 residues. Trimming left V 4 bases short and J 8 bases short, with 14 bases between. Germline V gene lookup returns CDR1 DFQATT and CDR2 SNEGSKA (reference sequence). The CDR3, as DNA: TGCAGTGCTACCCGGACCGGGAGAGGCTACACCTTC. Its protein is CSATRTGRGYTF.

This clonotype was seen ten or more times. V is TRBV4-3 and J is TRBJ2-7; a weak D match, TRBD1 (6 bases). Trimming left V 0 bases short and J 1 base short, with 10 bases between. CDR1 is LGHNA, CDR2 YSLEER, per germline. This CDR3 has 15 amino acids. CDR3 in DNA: TGCGCCAGCAGCCAAGATCAGGGGAAGTCCTACGAGCAGTACTTC. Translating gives CASSQDQGKSYEQYF.

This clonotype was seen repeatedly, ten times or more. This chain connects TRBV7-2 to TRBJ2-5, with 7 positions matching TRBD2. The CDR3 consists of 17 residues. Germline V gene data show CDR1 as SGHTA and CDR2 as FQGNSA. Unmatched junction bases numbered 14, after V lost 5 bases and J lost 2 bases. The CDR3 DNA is TGTGCCAGCAGCCCCCAGGTGGGGAGGGGAAGTCAAGAGACCCAGTACTTC. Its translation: CASSPQVGRGSQETQYF. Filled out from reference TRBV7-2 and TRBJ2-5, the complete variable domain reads GAGVSQSPSNKVTEKGKDVELRCDPISGHTALYWYRQSLGQGLEFLIYFQGNSAPDKSGLPSDRFSAERTGGSVSTLTIQRTQQEDSAVYLCASSPQVGRGSQETQYFGPGTRLLVL.

CDR3 sequence reads: CASTPMDRNTEAFF. The CDR3 nucleotides read TGTGCCAGCACACCCATGGACAGGAACACTGAAGCTTTCTTT. The chain couples TRBV25-1 to TRBJ1-1, with D tentatively TRBD1 (6 bases). Germline CDR1 MGHDK, CDR2 SYGVNS. The CDR3 is 14 residues long. The germline V and J ends were trimmed by 7 bases and 1 base, with 13 bases remaining between them.